The 23 T cell receptor beta chains below all came from one sample that was sequenced in a study of somatic mutations in cytotoxic T cells in rheumatoid arthritis. Sequencing used immunoSEQ multiplex PCR; TCRdb keeps in-frame clones, though not all of them. The sample lists 20,000 or so clones, around 68% seen once, with approximately 5.3% in the top ten. Material for sequencing was CD8+ T cells sorted from blood. These receptor sequences come from a man in his fifties or sixties in good health.

The chain joins TRBV6-5 to TRBJ1-1, with unresolved D. CDR1 is MNHEY, CDR2 SVGAGI, per germline. Trimming shortened V by 2 bases and J by 4 bases, and 14 bases separated the two germline ends. The CDR3 spans 15 residues. CDR3 in DNA: TGTGCCAGCAGTTACCTCGGGAGGGTGGGCACTGAAGCTTTCTTT. The encoded protein is CASSYLGRVGTEAFF.

This chain links TRBV2 with TRBJ2-5, with a weak D call TRBD2 (6 bases). This CDR3 has 16 residues. In germline, CDR1 is SNHLY, CDR2 FYNNEI. With 0 bases removed from V and 5 bases from J, the gap between germline ends came to 16 bases. The DNA of the CDR3 is TGTGCCAGCAGTGAAGCGGGGGGTGTCGGCTGGGAGACCCAGTACTTC. Protein: CASSEAGGVGWETQYF.

The V call is TRBV19, the J call TRBJ2-7; unclear D gene. V was clipped by 2 bases and J by 2 bases, with 7 bases between them. Germline assignment: CDR1 LNHDA and CDR2 SQIVND (reference sequence). CDR3 length: 13 amino acids. CDR3 in amino acids: CASSIIPTYEQYF. In DNA, the CDR3 is TGTGCCAGTAGTATAATTCCCACCTACGAGCAGTACTTC.

The rearrangement uses TRBV2 and TRBJ2-7; maybe TRBD2 (5 bases). The germline V gene encodes CDR1 SNHLY and CDR2 FYNNEI. CDR3 length equals 16 residues. Trimming took off 0 bases at V and 0 bases at J, with 12 bases between the two ends. The CDR3 DNA reads TGTGCCAGCAGTGAAGCGCTTCTGACTACCTCCTACGAGCAGTACTTC. This sequence encodes CASSEALLTTSYEQYF.

The CDR3 bases are TGTGCCAGCAGCCTCGACGGGAACTTCGAAGCTTTCTTT. Protein product: CASSLDGNFEAFF. V and J are TRBV5-6 and TRBJ1-1; D not resolved. Germline values: CDR1 SGHDT, CDR2 YYEEEE. V lost 4 bases, J lost 8 bases, and 15 bases lay in between. The CDR3 sequence is 13 residues long. The variable domain in full, completed from reference TRBV5-6 and TRBJ1-1, reads DAGVTQSPTHLIKTRGQQVTLRCSPKSGHDTVSWYQQALGQGPQFIFQYYEEEERQRGNFPDRFSGHQFPNYSSELNVNALLLGDSALYLCASSLDGNFEAFFGQGTRLTVV.

The chain couples TRBV28 to TRBJ2-3, with 7 bases aligning to TRBD2. In germline, CDR1 is MDHEN, CDR2 SYDVKM. This CDR3 has 14 residues. With 2 bases clipped from V and 4 bases from J, the junction kept 3 bases outside the gene matches. This chain's CDR3 is CASSLGRASDTQYF. CDR3 nucleotide sequence: TGTGCCAGCAGTTTAGGGAGGGCCTCAGATACGCAGTATTTT.

This clone was seen a few times. This chain links TRBV19 with TRBJ1-5; 7 bases match TRBD1. Germline trimming cut 5 bases from V and 5 bases from J; bases unmatched to any gene: 6. The CDR3 has 14 residues. Germline V CDR1 and CDR2: LNHDA, SQIVND (reference sequence). The CDR3 loop is CASSARDSYQPQHF. CDR3 DNA: TGTGCCAGTAGTGCCCGGGACAGTTATCAGCCCCAGCATTTT.

The chain uses TRBV4-1 and TRBJ2-5; D call uncertain. The DNA matches TRBJ2-7 better at its end, which makes the J call doubtful. CDR3 length: 14 amino acids. CDR1 and CDR2 (germline): MGHRA, YSYEKL. CDR3 nucleotides: TGCGCCAGCAGCCAAGTCTCTGGGCTCAACGAGCAGTACTTC. This gives the protein CASSQVSGLNEQYF.

The rearrangement uses TRBV2 and TRBJ1-6; D is unclear. Trimming cost V 7 bases and J 7 bases, with 8 bases left between them. CDR3 length: 12 amino acids. Germline V gene sequence: CDR1 SNHLY, CDR2 FYNNEI. The CDR3 reads CASKQNNSPLHF. The CDR3 region has the DNA TGTGCCAGCAAACAGAACAATTCACCCCTCCACTTT. Based on the CDR3 plus reference TRBV2 and TRBJ1-6, the full variable domain is EPEVTQTPSHQVTQMGQEVILRCVPISNHLYFYWYRQILGQKVEFLVSFYNNEISEKSEIFDDQFSVERPDGSNFTLKIRSTKLEDSAMYFCASKQNNSPLHFGNGTRLTVT.

The chain is built from TRBV4-1 and TRBJ2-7, with D uncertain. Between the trimmed V and J ends, which lost 0 bases and 8 bases, there was a span of 8 bases. CDR3 length equals 12 residues. Germline V gene sequence: CDR1 MGHRA, CDR2 YSYEKL. The CDR3 is CASSQDEVQQYF. Here the CDR3 DNA reads TGCGCCAGCAGCCAAGATGAGGTGCAGCAGTACTTC.

This clone is a singleton in its sample. The CDR3 region has the DNA TGTGCCAGCGCGGGTGATCAGCCCCAGCATTTT. Translating it yields CASAGDQPQHF. The genes are TRBV6-6 and TRBJ1-5; D remains unclear. V shed 8 bases and J shed 5 bases, with 7 bases lying between them. The CDR3 consists of 11 residues. The germline V gene has CDR1 MNHNY and CDR2 SVGAGI (reference sequence).

V is TRBV28 and J is TRBJ2-5; 7 nucleotides align to TRBD2. The V gene end was trimmed by 6 bases and the J gene end by 1 base; junction bases not matched to a gene: 11. This CDR3 region has 16 residues. CDR1 MDHEN and CDR2 SYDVKM come from the germline V gene. As DNA, the CDR3 is TGTGCCAGCAGCATCGCTACTGGGGGGGTCCAAGAGACCCAGTACTTC. Protein sequence: CASSIATGGVQETQYF.

This clone turned up a few times. The chain employs TRBV10-3 and TRBJ2-1; 8 bases map to TRBD1. The CDR3 length is 15 residues. Germline V gene data show CDR1 as ENHRY and CDR2 as SYGVKD. V gave up 0 bases and J gave up 3 bases; unmatched junction bases: 1. The CDR3 sequence: CAISESTGGYNEQFF. In DNA form, the CDR3 reads TGTGCCATCAGTGAGTCCACAGGGGGCTACAATGAGCAGTTCTTC.

The gene calls are TRBV7-2 and TRBJ1-1, with a weak D call TRBD1 (5 bases). Germline V gene lookup returns CDR1 SGHTA and CDR2 FQGNSA. V shed 6 bases and J shed 7 bases, with 12 bases lying between them. This CDR3 spans 12 amino acids. Here the CDR3 DNA reads TGTGCCAGCAGACAGCAGGGAATTGAAGCTTTCTTT. It is translated as CASRQQGIEAFF. Full variable domain (missing parts from reference TRBV7-2 and TRBJ1-1): GAGVSQSPSNKVTEKGKDVELRCDPISGHTALYWYRQSLGQGLEFLIYFQGNSAPDKSGLPSDRFSAERTGGSVSTLTIQRTQQEDSAVYLCASRQQGIEAFFGQGTRLTVV.

CDR3 coding DNA: TGTGCCAGCAGCTTAGTTGACAGGGGGCAGGAGACCCAGTACTTC. Translation: CASSLVDRGQETQYF. The rearrangement joins TRBV7-8 to TRBJ2-5, with TRBD1 matching 10 bases. V shed 1 base, J shed 5 bases, and the junction held 4 bases outside the gene matches. The V gene's germline CDR1 is SGHVS and CDR2 FQNEAQ. The CDR3 has 15 amino acids.

The CDR3 here is CASSLISPAGEGYNEQFF. The CDR3, as DNA: TGTGCCAGCAGCTTAATCTCCCCAGCGGGAGAGGGGTACAATGAGCAGTTCTTC. J is TRBJ2-1 and V is TRBV7-3; the match to TRBD2 covers 8 bases. J lost 4 bases, V lost 1 base, and 12 bases had no gene match. The CDR3 extends over 18 amino acids. Germline V CDR1 and CDR2: SGHTA, FQGTGA.

V and J are TRBV19 and TRBJ2-1, with 8 bases matching TRBD1. V was clipped by 1 base and J by 5 bases; unmatched bases: 7. The CDR3 totals 16 residues. Germline V CDR1 and CDR2: LNHDA, SQIVND (reference sequence). CDR3 sequence (DNA): TGTGCCAGTAGTATAGGGCAGGGGGCCAGGAACAATGAGCAGTTCTTC. Its protein is CASSIGQGARNNEQFF.

The chain couples TRBV5-1 to TRBJ2-3; TRBD2 aligns across 9 bases. Germline-derived CDR1 and CDR2 are SGHRS and YFSETQ. The CDR3 extends over 17 amino acids. The trim removed 0 bases at V and 2 bases at J, leaving 7 bases unmatched. The DNA of the CDR3 is TGCGCCAGCAGCTTGGCCTTGGCTAGCGGGATCACAGATACGCAGTATTTT. It yields the protein CASSLALASGITDTQYF.

The chain links TRBV5-6 to TRBJ2-7, with 8 bases that match TRBD2. This CDR3 spans 16 amino acids. V was clipped by 4 bases and J by 5 bases; unmatched bases: 14. Germline loops: CDR1 SGHDT, CDR2 YYEEEE. CDR3 bases: TGTGCCAGCAGCAAACTGCTAGCGGGCACCTCGGACGAGCAGTACTTC. Encoded protein: CASSKLLAGTSDEQYF.

The chain combines TRBV7-9 with TRBJ2-1; the D gene is possibly TRBD2 (7 bases). V shed 0 bases and J shed 9 bases, with 12 bases lying between them. CDR1 and CDR2 from the germline V gene are SEHNR and FQNEAQ (reference sequence). The CDR3 runs 14 residues. CDR3 sequence: CASSLAGGPVEQFF. CDR3 bases: TGTGCCAGCAGCTTAGCGGGGGGGCCGGTTGAGCAGTTCTTC.

This clone was seen a handful of times. This chain connects TRBV11-1 to TRBJ2-2; 8 nucleotides align to TRBD2. From germline, CDR1 is SGHAT and CDR2 FQDESV (reference sequence). The CDR3 totals 18 residues. Trimming cost V 1 base and J 6 bases; bases outside gene matches: 13. In nucleotides, the CDR3 is TGTGCCAGCAGCTTAGGTAGCGGGATAGGACGAGGGGCCGGGGAGCTGTTTTTT. The encoded protein is CASSLGSGIGRGAGELFF.

The table lists this clone with a count of one. V gene TRBV6-5 combines with J gene TRBJ2-5; tentative D call: TRBD1 (5 bases). Trimming removed 0 bases at V and 4 bases at J, with 9 bases between. CDR1 is MNHEY and CDR2 is SVGAGI in the germline V gene. CDR3 length: 14 residues. Here the CDR3 reads CASSYSRGPETQYF. Here the CDR3 DNA reads TGTGCCAGCAGTTACTCAAGGGGTCCAGAGACCCAGTACTTC.

The genes are TRBV13 and TRBJ2-7, with 8 bases aligning to TRBD1. From germline, CDR1 is PRHDT and CDR2 FYEKMQ (reference sequence). This CDR3 has 16 amino acids. The V segment lost 5 bases and the J segment 6 bases; nucleotides outside the gene matches: 15. In nucleotides, the CDR3 is TGTGCCAGCAGCGCACCCAAACGGACAGGGCCAGGCGAGCAGTACTTC. This encodes CASSAPKRTGPGEQYF.